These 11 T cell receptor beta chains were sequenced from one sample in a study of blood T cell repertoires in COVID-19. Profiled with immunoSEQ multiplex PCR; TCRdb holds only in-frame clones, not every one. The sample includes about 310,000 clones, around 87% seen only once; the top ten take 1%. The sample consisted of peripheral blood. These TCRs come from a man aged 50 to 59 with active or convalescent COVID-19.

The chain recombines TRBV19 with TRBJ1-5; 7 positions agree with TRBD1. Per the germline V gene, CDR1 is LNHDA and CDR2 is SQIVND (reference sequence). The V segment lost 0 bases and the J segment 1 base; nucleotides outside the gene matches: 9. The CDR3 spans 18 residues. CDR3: CASSIESPTGASNQPQHF. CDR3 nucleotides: TGTGCCAGTAGTATAGAATCCCCAACAGGGGCGAGCAATCAGCCCCAGCATTTT.

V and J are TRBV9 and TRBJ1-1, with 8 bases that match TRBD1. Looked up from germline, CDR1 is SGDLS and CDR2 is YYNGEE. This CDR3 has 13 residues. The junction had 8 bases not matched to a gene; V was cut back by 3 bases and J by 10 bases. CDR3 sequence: CASSAAGQGRAFF. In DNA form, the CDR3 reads TGTGCCAGCAGCGCCGCAGGACAGGGACGAGCTTTCTTT.

DNA for the CDR3: TGTGCCAGCAGAGAGGGCGGGATCGCTGAAGCTTTCTTT. Its translation is CASREGGIAEAFF. This chain uses TRBV28 with TRBJ1-1, with D unclear. The CDR3 totals 13 residues. V dropped 6 bases and J dropped 6 bases, with 14 bases sitting between them. Germline assignment: CDR1 MDHEN and CDR2 SYDVKM.

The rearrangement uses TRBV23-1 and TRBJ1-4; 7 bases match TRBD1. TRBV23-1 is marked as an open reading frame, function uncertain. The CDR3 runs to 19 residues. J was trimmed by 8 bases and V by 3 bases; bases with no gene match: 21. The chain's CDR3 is CASSHLPQPGQKDCEKLFF. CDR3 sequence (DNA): TGCGCCAGCAGTCATCTTCCTCAACCGGGACAGAAAGATTGCGAAAAACTGTTTTTT.

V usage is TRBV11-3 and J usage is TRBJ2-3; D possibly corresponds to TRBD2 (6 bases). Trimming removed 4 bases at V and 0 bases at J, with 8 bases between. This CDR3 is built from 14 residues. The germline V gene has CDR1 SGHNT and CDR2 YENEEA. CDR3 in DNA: TGTGCCAGCAGCTCCGGGACTAGCACAGATACGCAGTATTTT. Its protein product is CASSSGTSTDTQYF.

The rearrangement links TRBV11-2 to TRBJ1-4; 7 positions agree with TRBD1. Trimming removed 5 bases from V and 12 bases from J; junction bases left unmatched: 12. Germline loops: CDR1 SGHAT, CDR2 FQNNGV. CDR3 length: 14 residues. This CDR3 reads CASSLQTGQGELFF. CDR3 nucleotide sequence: TGTGCCAGCAGCCTCCAGACTGGGCAGGGGGAACTGTTTTTT.

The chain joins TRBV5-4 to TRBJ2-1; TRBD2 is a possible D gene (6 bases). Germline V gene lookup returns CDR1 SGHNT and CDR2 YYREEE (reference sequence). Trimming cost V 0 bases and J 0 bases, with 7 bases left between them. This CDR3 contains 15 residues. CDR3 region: CASSLGGNSYNEQFF. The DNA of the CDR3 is TGTGCCAGCAGCTTGGGCGGGAACTCCTACAATGAGCAGTTCTTC.

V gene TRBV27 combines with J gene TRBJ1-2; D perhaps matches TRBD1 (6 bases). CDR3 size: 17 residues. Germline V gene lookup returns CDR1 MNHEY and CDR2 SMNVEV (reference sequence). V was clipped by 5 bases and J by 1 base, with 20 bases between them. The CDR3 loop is CASSLNYQQGFNYGYTF. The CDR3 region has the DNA TGTGCCAGCAGTCTAAACTACCAACAGGGATTTAACTATGGCTACACCTTC.

In DNA, the CDR3 is TGTGCCAGCACCGAGACAGGGGAGAACACCGGGGAGCTGTTTTTT. Protein product: CASTETGENTGELFF. The chain joins TRBV6-5 to TRBJ2-2; the match to TRBD1 covers 8 bases. Germline V lookup: CDR1 MNHEY, CDR2 SVGAGI. The J segment lost 1 base and the V segment lost 7 bases, leaving 5 bases of the junction unmatched. The CDR3 is 15 residues long.

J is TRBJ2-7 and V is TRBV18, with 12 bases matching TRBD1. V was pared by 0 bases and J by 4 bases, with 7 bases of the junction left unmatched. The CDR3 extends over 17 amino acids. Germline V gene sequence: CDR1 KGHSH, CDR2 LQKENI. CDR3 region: CASSPPMGTGGGYEQYF. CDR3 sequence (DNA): TGTGCCAGCTCACCACCGATGGGGACAGGGGGCGGATACGAGCAGTACTTC.

In nucleotides, the CDR3 is TGCGCCAGCTCCCGACAGAGAGACTACAATGAGCAGTTCTTC. This translates into CASSRQRDYNEQFF. This rearrangement joins TRBV5-1 to TRBJ2-1; D may be TRBD1 (5 bases). Trimming pared 7 bases from V and 3 bases from J, leaving 14 bases between. The CDR3 contains 14 residues. CDR1 SGHRS and CDR2 YFSETQ come from the germline V gene.